This TCR beta chain was captured in a study of post-analysis software for immune sequencing data. For the study at large: Disease courses included relapsing-remitting, secondary progressive and progressive-relapsing multiple sclerosis. The study, taken as a whole, reports: By F measure, samples from a shared preparation batch strongly co-clustered. Higher frequency in patients than in controls was seen for 5 or 6 TRBV segments, with TRBV5-6, TRBV5-1 and TRBV20-1 among them. Normalized Chao1 diversity was significantly lower in multiple sclerosis patients than in controls.

This clonotype was counted a few times. Its target is not known. Unique molecular identifiers were present in the TCR beta cDNA libraries. Each batch of about 0.85 to 10 million T cells produced 490,000 or so cDNA molecules. TCRdb itself ran the PCR reads through MiXCR, one entry per CDR3 protein. This repertoire shows 600,000 to 750,000 distinct CDR3 sequences, roughly three fifths found once; its top ten account for approximately 10%. Trimming shortened V by 0 bases and J by 3 bases, and 9 bases separated the two germline ends. CDR1 and CDR2 from the germline V gene are LGHNA and YSLEER. The CDR3 length is 16 residues.

The clonotype was recovered from a girl aged 2 to 9 with multiple sclerosis. Material for sequencing was blood. V usage is TRBV4-3 and J usage is TRBJ2-6; D uncertain. The CDR3 is CASSQDLAFGANVLTF. As DNA, the CDR3 is TGCGCCAGCAGCCAAGACCTCGCCTTTGGGGCCAACGTCCTGACTTTC.